This paragraph covers one T cell receptor beta chain sequence. The target of this receptor is not known. One base away there is no much larger clone; base qualities are not given. The immunoSEQ Assay, a bias-controlled multiplex PCR, was used to amplify TCRbeta CDR3 regions from genomic DNA. The paper's processing steps were these. The number of nucleated cells in each sample was estimated from the amplification of reference gene primers within the assay. To quantify the absolute abundance of each unique TCRbeta CDR3 rearrangement, sequence reads were collapsed and filtered. Productive Simpson clonality was computed per sample as the square root of Simpson's diversity index over productive rearrangements. TCRdb limited this immuneACCESS table to in-frame rearrangements with V and J called. A share of clones is missing; checked studies link under half to unresolved V genes, and the rest is unexplained. V, J and clone size are those of that table, while D and trimming were read from the DNA. For this sample there are tens of thousands of clones; about nine tenths appear just once. Together, the top ten hold about 25% of the sample.

This sample is part of a study of blood T cell repertoires in COVID-19 (dated by TCRdb to the early 2020s). Broadly, across the study: Samples from collaborators originated in the United States, Italy and Spain and spanned both the acute and convalescent phases of COVID-19. The repertoires were released in a freely available public database intended as a resource for research on the immune response to SARS-CoV-2. Where available, HLA class I and class II types were taken from metadata supplied by the sample provider and were not determined by assay-based typing. Sample metadata almost always included a de-identified subject ID, COVID-19 status, age in years and sex. The dataset comprised deeply sampled blood TCRbeta repertoires from subjects exposed to, actively infected with, or recovered from COVID-19. The material from the prospective study consisted of cDNA or gDNA derived from T cells, B-cell-depleted T cells, or PBMCs. The samples were drawn from the first 160 participants of the ongoing ImmuneRACE study and from about 1,200 subjects provided by 6 global collaborators.

Each collaborating institution followed its own protocols to collect whole blood in K2EDTA tubes. For TCRbeta analysis, collaborator samples were shipped as frozen whole blood, as isolated PBMCs, or as DNA extracted from either sample type. Broader findings and caveats from the paper: Clinical and demographic metadata were provided uncurated, with the amount varying by source and participant.

From the cysteine through the phenylalanine, the CDR3 covers 16 amino acids. CDR3 DNA only is kept here, 48 bases in frame from base 1. V is reduced by 3 bases and J by 6 bases, leaving a spacing of 17 bases between them. CDR1 and CDR2, per the germline V gene, are MDHEN and SYDVKM. This receptor was taken from a woman of 80 years or more with active or convalescent COVID-19. In this chain, TRBV28 is recombined with TRBJ2-2; D gene: possibly TRBD1, on 6 matching bases. Sequences were obtained from peripheral blood. The CDR3 region has the sequence CASSFLGAFGPGELFF. The nucleotide sequence is TGTGCCAGCAGTTTTTTGGGGGCCTTCGGGCCCGGGGAGCTGTTTTTT.